The clone carrying this TCR beta chain was counted between two and nine times. The entry originates in a study of spatial heterogeneity in lung cancer. On the study more broadly: In the raw reads, each unique TCR and UMI combination was present more than ten times on average.

Time point specified: sample taken at primary tumor resection. Unsorted whole RNA samples from tumor, nontumor lung or frozen PBMC were sequenced. TCRdb redid the calling of the 5' RACE reads with MiXCR, one entry per CDR3 protein. The sample has 82,000 or so distinct CDR3 sequences; over 10% are singletons. Trimming removed 3 bases from V and 5 bases from J; junction bases left unmatched: 3. The germline gives CDR1 SGHTA, CDR2 FQGTGA. The CDR3 is 16 amino acids. The V and J genes are TRBV7-3 and TRBJ2-2; 13 bases match TRBD2. Sample: PBMCs, taken at surgery. This sequence originates from a male donor with early-stage non-small cell lung cancer. CDR3 region: CASSLGTSGITGELFF. The CDR3 nucleotides read TGTGCCAGCAGCTTGGGGACTAGCGGGATTACCGGGGAGCTGTTTTTT.